This T cell receptor beta chain was documented in a study of beta chain features in type 1 diabetes. General study points: When VDJ junctions were examined, type 1 diabetes patients showed fewer insertions and more deletions.

Investigators reverse transcribed all isolated RNA, so they sequenced expressed TCRB transcripts. Repertoires were generated with immunoSEQ multiplex PCR, while TCRdb's copy carries only in-frame clones and drops some. The sample yields almost 250,000 clones, about 14% seen once. On this clone itself: What it recognizes is unknown.

Unmatched junction bases numbered 7, after V lost 10 bases and J lost 4 bases. Germline V gene sequence: CDR1 SNHLY, CDR2 FYNNEI. The CDR3 contains 14 residues. The chain employs TRBV2 and TRBJ2-2; 9 nucleotides match TRBD1. This clonotype was obtained from a woman between 40 and 55 years old in good health. What was sequenced was naive CD4+ T cells from blood. CDR3 residues: CATGGTGITGELFF. The CDR3 DNA reads TGTGCCACCGGGGGGACAGGGATCACCGGGGAGCTGTTTTTT.